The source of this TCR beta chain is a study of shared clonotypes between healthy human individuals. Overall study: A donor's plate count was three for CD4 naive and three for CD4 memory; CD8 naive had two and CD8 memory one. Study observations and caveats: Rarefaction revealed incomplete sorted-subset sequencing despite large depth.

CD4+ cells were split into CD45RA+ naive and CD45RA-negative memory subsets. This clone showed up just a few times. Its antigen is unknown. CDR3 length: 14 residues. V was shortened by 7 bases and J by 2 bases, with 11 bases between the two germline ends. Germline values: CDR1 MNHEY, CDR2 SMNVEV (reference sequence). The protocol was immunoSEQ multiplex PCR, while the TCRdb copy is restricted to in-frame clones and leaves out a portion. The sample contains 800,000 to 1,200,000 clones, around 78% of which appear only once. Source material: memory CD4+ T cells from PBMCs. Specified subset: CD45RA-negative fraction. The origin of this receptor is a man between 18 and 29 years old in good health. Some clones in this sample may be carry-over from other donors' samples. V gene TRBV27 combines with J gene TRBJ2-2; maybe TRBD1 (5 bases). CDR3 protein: CASTRTPNTGELFF. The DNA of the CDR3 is TGTGCCAGCACCCGGACACCTAACACCGGGGAGCTGTTTTTT.